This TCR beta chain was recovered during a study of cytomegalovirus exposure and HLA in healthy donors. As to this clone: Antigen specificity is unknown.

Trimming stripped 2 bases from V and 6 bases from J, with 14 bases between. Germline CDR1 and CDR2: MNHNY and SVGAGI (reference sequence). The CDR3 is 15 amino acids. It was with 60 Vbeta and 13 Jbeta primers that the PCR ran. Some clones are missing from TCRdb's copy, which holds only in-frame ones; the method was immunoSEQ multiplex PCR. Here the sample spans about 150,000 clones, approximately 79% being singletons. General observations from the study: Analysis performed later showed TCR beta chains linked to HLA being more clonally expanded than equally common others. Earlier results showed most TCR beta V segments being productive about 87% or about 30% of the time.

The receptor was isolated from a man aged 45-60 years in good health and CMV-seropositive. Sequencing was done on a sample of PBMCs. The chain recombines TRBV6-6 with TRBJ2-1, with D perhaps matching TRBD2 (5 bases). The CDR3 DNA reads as TGTGCCAGCAGTTACGGGCATGAAAGCGGCAATGAGCAGTTCTTC. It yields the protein CASSYGHESGNEQFF.